The 8 T cell receptor beta chains below were found in one sample sequenced in a study of T cell responses to AZD1222 COVID-19 vaccine. Using immunoSEQ multiplex PCR, the repertoire was profiled, and TCRdb retains in-frame clones only, with some absent. The sample yields 150,000 to 200,000 clones, 80% to 95% seen once. Sample: peripheral blood, taken on day 0 of AZD1222 vaccination. All receptors derive from an adult in good health.

This chain connects TRBV13 to TRBJ1-1; perhaps TRBD1 as D (5 bases). The V end lost 5 bases, the J end lost 7 bases, and 26 bases lay between the germline ends. The CDR3 runs to 17 residues. CDR1 and CDR2 from the germline V gene are PRHDT and FYEKMQ (reference sequence). This chain's CDR3 is CASSPPPGQGDYGEAFF. CDR3 nucleotide sequence: TGTGCCAGCAGCCCGCCCCCGGGTCAGGGAGATTATGGTGAAGCTTTCTTT.

The chain couples TRBV6-2 or TRBV6-3 to TRBJ2-1; TRBD2 might be the D (6 bases). The CDR3 is made up of 13 amino acids. Germline V gene lookup returns CDR1 MNHEY and CDR2 SVGEGT. V was trimmed by 4 bases and J by 5 bases, leaving 9 bases between them. Here the CDR3 reads CASSWREHNEQFF. The DNA of the CDR3 is TGTGCCAGCAGTTGGAGGGAACACAATGAGCAGTTCTTC.

The chain links TRBV7-9 to TRBJ1-4, with D unclear. Germline-derived CDR1 and CDR2 are SEHNR and FQNEAQ (reference sequence). The CDR3 runs to 15 residues. The V and J ends lost 1 base and 5 bases respectively, with 11 bases between them. Here the CDR3 DNA reads TGTGCCAGCAGCTTAGATGGAGTTCTCAATGAAAAACTGTTTTTT. It translates to CASSLDGVLNEKLFF. The full variable domain, its missing parts supplied by reference TRBV7-9 and TRBJ1-4, is DTGVSQNPRHKITKRGQNVTFRCDPISEHNRLYWYRQTLGQGPEFLTYFQNEAQLEKSRLLSDRFSAERPKGSFSTLEIQRTEQGDSAMYLCASSLDGVLNEKLFFGSGTQLSVL.

CDR3 DNA sequence: TGTGCCTGTGCGACAGACTCTAATCAGCCCCAGCATTTT. As protein: CACATDSNQPQHF. The gene calls are TRBV30 and TRBJ1-5; D perhaps matches TRBD1 (5 bases). V gave up 6 bases and J gave up 4 bases, with 13 bases separating them. The V gene's germline CDR1 is GTSNPN and CDR2 SVGIG (reference sequence). This CDR3 has 13 residues.

Note on this clone: The sample contains more than one DNA sequence encoding this CDR3. The chain combines TRBV3-1 (or the pseudogene TRBV3-2) with TRBJ1-1, with unresolved D. Trimming took off 3 bases at V and 2 bases at J, with 7 bases between the two ends. Germline lookup yields CDR1 LGHDT and CDR2 YNNKEL (reference sequence). The CDR3 runs to 13 residues. The CDR3 DNA reads as TGTGCCAGCAGCCAGGGGTTAAACACTGAAGCTTTCTTT. Translated: CASSQGLNTEAFF.

This clone was recorded once. The V and J genes are TRBV27 and TRBJ1-5; D gene unclear. V lost 3 bases and J lost 1, with 7 bases in between. The CDR3 sequence is 14 residues long. Germline V lookup: CDR1 MNHEY, CDR2 SMNVEV (reference sequence). CDR3 coding DNA: TGTGCCAGCAGTTTCGATGGGAGCAATCAGCCCCAGCATTTT. Translation: CASSFDGSNQPQHF.

This sequence joins TRBV19 and TRBJ2-1, with 8 bases that match TRBD2. Per germline, CDR1 LNHDA and CDR2 SQIVND (reference sequence). The CDR3 spans 17 residues. V gave up 5 bases and J gave up 3 bases; unmatched junction bases: 12. CDR3 DNA: TGTGCCAGTAGTGACCTTCTGCGGGGGGCGAACTACAATGAGCAGTTCTTC. Translated, it gives CASSDLLRGANYNEQFF. Full variable domain (rest looked up from reference TRBV19 and TRBJ2-1): DGGITQSPKYLFRKEGQNVTLSCEQNLNHDAMYWYRQDPGQGLRLIYYSQIVNDFQKGDIAEGYSVSREKKESFPLTVTSAQKNPTAFYLCASSDLLRGANYNEQFFGPGTRLTVL.

This rearrangement joins TRBV19 to TRBJ2-7; maybe TRBD2 (5 bases). The CDR3 has 15 residues. The V and J ends lost 6 bases and 2 bases respectively, with 17 bases between them. Germline V gene lookup returns CDR1 LNHDA and CDR2 SQIVND (reference sequence). The CDR3 nucleotides read TGTGCCAGTAGCGACTCCCCGGGGAGAGCCTACGAGCAGTACTTC. Translated: CASSDSPGRAYEQYF.